This TCR beta chain was profiled in a study of OX40 agonist ivuxolimab in advanced cancers. The study in broad terms: Ivuxolimab was an agonistic, fully human IgG2 monoclonal antibody directed against OX40 (CD134), a costimulatory receptor. Intravenous ivuxolimab was administered to patients every 2 weeks at six dose levels: 0.01, 0.1, 0.3, 1.5, 3 and 10 mg/kg. Of the approximately 50 dose-escalation patients, hepatocellular carcinoma was present in about 20, melanoma in approximately 15, renal cell carcinoma in 9 and head and neck cancer in 9. In the dose-escalation cohort, 82.7% of patients were male, and the mean age was approximately 55 years, with a range of roughly 23 to 85. Prior anti-PD-1, anti-PD-L1 or anti-CTLA-4 therapy was permitted, and roughly two fifths of dose-escalation patients had received checkpoint inhibitors. Three dose-escalation patients achieved partial responses, one with hepatocellular carcinoma and two with cutaneous melanoma. Peripheral TCRbeta sequencing aimed to test whether ivuxolimab altered TCR sequence diversity and caused clonal T-cell expansion. The monotherapy dose-escalation portion (N of about 50 patients) of the phase I ivuxolimab trial is reported in the paper. Overall study outcomes, separate from this receptor: The antigen specificity of the peripheral T cells that underwent clonal expansion was not determined. Low levels of normalized T-cell clonal expansion were also seen in some patients who did not respond. After ivuxolimab, expanded clones were on average more numerous among CD8+ T cells than among CD4+ T cells. In the 0.1-3.0 mg/kg groups, partial responders had among the lowest normalized peripheral clonal expansion, particularly in CD8+ T cells. At doses of 0.1 to 3.0 mg/kg, clonal expansion of both CD4+ and CD8+ blood T cells was observed from baseline to week 6.

For sequencing of the TCRbeta CDR3 region, genomic DNA was extracted from the sorted cells. TCRbeta CDR3 regions were sequenced using the immunoSEQ Assay. The table was pulled from immuneACCESS by TCRdb, which kept in-frame rearrangements only. Such tables lose some clones; where checked, under half of the loss comes from unresolved V genes, and the rest has no known cause. The sample profile shows 45,000 to 60,000 clones; almost 90% of them were found once. About 8% of the sample lies in the top ten. Patients with a history of autoimmune disease or receiving systemic immunosuppression were excluded from the trial. Peripheral blood for TCR sequencing was collected from all dose cohorts at baseline, on cycle 4 day 1, and on cycle 7 day 1. Samples came from an open-label, multicenter, first-in-human phase I dose-escalation trial of ivuxolimab. Adults with locally advanced or metastatic melanoma, renal cell, hepatocellular, or head and neck squamous cell carcinoma were enrolled in the trial. CD4+ and CD8+ T cells were sorted separately from peripheral blood before TCR sequencing.

On this clone: Its antigen specificity is not known. No base quality information exists; no much larger clone differs at one position.

This sample comprised CD4+ or CD8+ T cells sorted from blood, obtained in a trial of the OX40 agonist ivuxolimab. The TCR originated in an adult with an advanced solid tumor such as melanoma, head and neck, liver or kidney cancer.

Read as DNA, the sequence is TGTGCCAGCAGCTTAGACGGCCCGGAGGTCGATACGCAGTATTTT. Its translation is CASSLDGPEVDTQYF. The sequence is built from TRBV11-2 and TRBJ2-3, with a tentative D gene TRBD2 over 5 matching bases. V is pared back by 0 bases and J by 6 bases, with 13 bases lying between the germline termini. From the cysteine up to the phenylalanine, the CDR3 has a length of 15 residues. The entry retains the CDR3 DNA only, 45 bases that are in frame from base 1. From a lookup of the germline V gene, CDR1 and CDR2 are SGHAT and FQNNGV.